The next 11 T cell receptor beta chains were all read from a single sample in a study of glioma-infiltrating T cells after dendritic cell vaccination. Time point indicated: after dendritic cell vaccination, including at tumor progression/relapse. Clones were sequenced by immunoSEQ multiplex PCR, and TCRdb holds only the in-frame ones, with some missing. The data contain 72,000 or so clones, around 86% of them singletons. Sample: blood, taken after dendritic cell vaccination. Receptors were obtained from a human donor with glioblastoma.

V gene TRBV4-1 combines with J gene TRBJ1-2; D is uncertain. CDR3 length equals 15 residues. V lost 0 bases, J lost 8 bases, and 16 bases lay in between. Germline V gene lookup returns CDR1 MGHRA and CDR2 YSYEKL. The CDR3 spells CASSQESASGRGYTF. The CDR3 nucleotides read TGCGCCAGCAGCCAAGAGTCGGCTTCGGGGAGGGGCTACACCTTC.

The V call is TRBV6-4, the J call TRBJ2-6, with 7 bases identical to TRBD1. CDR1 and CDR2 from the germline V gene are MRHNA and SNTAGT. V lost 8 bases and J lost 1; bases outside the gene matches: 5. The CDR3 covers 15 residues. The CDR3 sequence is CASGTDESGANVLTF. The CDR3 DNA reads TGTGCCAGCGGGACAGATGAGTCTGGGGCCAACGTCCTGACTTTC.

This clone was seen a handful of times. The J gene is TRBJ1-3, the V gene TRBV5-1; D remains unclear. The CDR3 is 13 amino acids. The V gene lost 2 bases and the J gene lost 3 bases, with 6 bases spanning the gap. CDR1 is SGHRS, CDR2 YFSETQ, per germline. The CDR3 sequence: CASSFGDGNTIYF. The CDR3, as DNA: TGCGCCAGCAGCTTCGGGGATGGAAACACCATATATTTT.

The chain carries TRBV19 and TRBJ1-2; TRBD1 agrees at 9 bases. The CDR3 sequence is 14 residues long. Germline V gene sequence: CDR1 LNHDA, CDR2 SQIVND (reference sequence). With 4 bases clipped from V and 3 bases from J, the junction kept 3 bases outside the gene matches. Written as DNA, the CDR3 is TGTGCCAGTAGTACCACAGGGGGCGACTATGGCTACACCTTC. Its protein product is CASSTTGGDYGYTF. The variable domain in full, with the rest retrieved from reference TRBV19 and TRBJ1-2, is DGGITQSPKYLFRKEGQNVTLSCEQNLNHDAMYWYRQDPGQGLRLIYYSQIVNDFQKGDIAEGYSVSREKKESFPLTVTSAQKNPTAFYLCASSTTGGDYGYTFGSGTRLTVV.

The chain is built from TRBV18 and TRBJ1-2; D might be TRBD1 (6 bases). CDR1 KGHSH and CDR2 LQKENI come from the germline V gene. V lost 3 bases, J lost 7 bases, and 12 bases lay in between. CDR3 length equals 13 residues. CDR3 loop: CASSPLDRTGYTF. CDR3 nucleotides: TGTGCCAGCTCACCCCTCGACAGGACTGGCTACACCTTC.

The count of this clone is one. Here the CDR3 reads CASSQLEVGNQPQHF. The CDR3 DNA reads TGTGCCAGTAGCCAACTCGAGGTCGGCAATCAGCCCCAGCATTTT. The chain links TRBV19 to TRBJ1-5, with D unclear. Germline assignment: CDR1 LNHDA and CDR2 SQIVND (reference sequence). Trimming stripped 6 bases from V and 2 bases from J, with 14 bases between. This CDR3 is 15 amino acids long.

This rearrangement joins TRBV9 to TRBJ2-1; D gene uncertain. There are 16 residues in the CDR3. Germline CDR1 is SGDLS and CDR2 is YYNGEE. The V and J ends lost 1 base and 6 bases respectively, with 17 bases between them. This chain's CDR3 is CASSVIASAALNEQFF. DNA for the CDR3: TGTGCCAGCAGCGTAATAGCCTCGGCGGCCCTCAATGAGCAGTTCTTC.

This clone was recorded once. The chain joins TRBV5-4 to TRBJ2-3, with TRBD2 matching over 11 bases. The V segment lost 4 bases and the J segment 6 bases; nucleotides outside the gene matches: 10. The CDR3 runs to 16 residues. Germline V gene sequence: CDR1 SGHNT, CDR2 YYREEE (reference sequence). The CDR3 coding sequence is TGTGCCAGCAGCATGACTAGCGGGGCCACCTCGGATACGCAGTATTTT. It specifies CASSMTSGATSDTQYF.

The chain links TRBV7-8 to TRBJ1-2; the D is unclear. The V end lost 0 bases, the J end lost 8 bases, and 16 bases lay between the germline ends. Germline CDR1 SGHVS, CDR2 FQNEAQ. The CDR3 has 15 residues. This CDR3 reads CASSLATFSGFGYTF. CDR3 DNA: TGTGCCAGCAGCTTAGCGACCTTTTCGGGGTTCGGCTACACCTTC.

The rearrangement joins TRBV6-6 to TRBJ1-3, with D unclear. V lost 4 bases and J lost 4, with 8 bases in between. CDR1 is MNHNY, CDR2 SVGAGI, per germline (reference sequence). The length of the CDR3 is 13 residues. The CDR3 sequence is CASSFAAGNTIYF. The CDR3 nucleotides read TGTGCCAGCAGTTTTGCAGCGGGAAACACCATATATTTT.

J is TRBJ1-2 and V is TRBV14; 9 bases agree with TRBD1. Per germline, CDR1 SGHDN and CDR2 FVKESK. The CDR3 contains 13 residues. Trimming at V came to 4 bases and at J to 8 bases, leaving 5 bases not matched to a gene. This CDR3 reads CASSRDRERGYTF. CDR3 coding DNA: TGTGCCAGCAGCCGGGACAGGGAAAGAGGCTACACCTTC.